These T cell receptor beta chains were read from a single sample in a study of neurological immune-mediated disorders. MiXCR, run by TCRdb on the 5' RACE reads, gives a single entry per CDR3 protein. This sample has 40,000 or so distinct CDR3 sequences, with over 2% found just once. Input material: PBMCs. The origin of the receptors is a man between 25 and 39 years old with multiple sclerosis. Each CDR3 is given with its conserved first and last residue. A D gene is named only where the DNA matches it firmly. Some rows mark clone size as missing; the rest say once, few, many or name a class of expanded clone.

abundance	j_gene	d_gene	v_gene	CDR3nt	CDR3aa
many	TRBJ2-1	TRBD2	TRBV20-1	TGCAGTGATAGCGGGAGGGCCGGTGAGCAGTTCTTC	CSDSGRAGEQFF
many	TRBJ2-1	-	TRBV27	TGTGCCAGCAATGAGTTTCTGGGAAGTGAGCAGTTCTTC	CASNEFLGSEQFF
many	TRBJ1-6	-	TRBV5-1	TGCGCCAGCAGCTTCAGTCAGGGGAATAACTCACCCCTCCACTTT	CASSFSQGNNSPLHF
many	TRBJ1-4	-	TRBV20-1	TGCAGTGCTAGAGCCCCGGGTGGACAGAATGAAAAACTGTTTTTT	CSARAPGGQNEKLFF
many	TRBJ2-7	-	TRBV5-1	TGCGCCAGCAGCCAGAGGAGCGTGCAGGGAAGAGACGAGCAGTACTTC	CASSQRSVQGRDEQYF
many	TRBJ2-7	TRBD1	TRBV5-1	TGCGCCAGCAGCTTGGGTCCGGGACAGGAAGGCTACGAGCAGTACTTC	CASSLGPGQEGYEQYF
many	TRBJ2-3	-	TRBV4-1	TGCGCCAGCAGCCAAGAATCAACTAACCAAGGCACAGATACGCAGTATTTT	CASSQESTNQGTDTQYF
many	TRBJ2-3	-	TRBV7-9	TGTGCCAGCAGCTCACCCACCGACGGGCAGGGCACAGATACGCAGTATTTT	CASSSPTDGQGTDTQYF
many	TRBJ1-2	-	TRBV12-3/TRBV12-4	TGTGCCAGCAGTTTGGGAGGGGACTATGGCTACACCTTC	CASSLGGDYGYTF
many	TRBJ1-1	-	TRBV29-1	TGCAGCGTGGAAAGGGGCAGCACTGAAGCTTTCTTT	CSVERGSTEAFF
many	TRBJ2-3	TRBD2	TRBV7-2	TGTGCCAGCAGCTCCGGGACTAGCGGGAGAGATACGCAGTATTTT	CASSSGTSGRDTQYF
many	TRBJ2-6	TRBD1	TRBV28	TGTGCCAGCAGAAAGACAGGGTCTGGGGCCAACGTCCTGACTTTC	CASRKTGSGANVLTF
many	TRBJ2-4	-	TRBV27	TGTGCCAGCAGGAACAGGGACATAGGGGGCATTCAGTACTTC	CASRNRDIGGIQYF
many	TRBJ2-3	-	TRBV20-1	TGCAGTGCTAAACGGACTTCCCTTGGGGATACGCAGTATTTT	CSAKRTSLGDTQYF
many	TRBJ2-3	-	TRBV28	TGTGCCAGCAGAGGGGGGGACCCAGTGGGTACGCAGTATTTT	CASRGGDPVGTQYF
many	TRBJ2-3	-	TRBV27	TGTGCCAGCAGCCGGGACAAACGAACAGATACGCAGTATTTT	CASSRDKRTDTQYF
many	TRBJ2-7	-	TRBV5-1	TGCGCCAGCAGCTTGGACGGCCAGATCCACTACGAGCAGTACTTC	CASSLDGQIHYEQYF
few	TRBJ2-3	TRBD2	TRBV6-9	TGTGCCAGCATTAGCGGGAGAAGCACAGATACGCAGTATTTT	CASISGRSTDTQYF
once	TRBJ1-2	-	TRBV5-6	TGTGAAAGCAGCTTACAGGGAGGCGGCTACACCTTC	CESSLQGGGYTF
many	TRBJ1-1	-	TRBV3-1	TGTGCCAGCAGTCTGGACAGCGTGAACACTGAAGCTTTCTTT	CASSLDSVNTEAFF
many	TRBJ1-2	-	TRBV18	TGTGCCAGCTCACCTCGCCAAGGGGGTGACGAGAATGGCTACACCTTC	CASSPRQGGDENGYTF
many	TRBJ2-5	TRBD2	TRBV12-3/TRBV12-4	TGTGCCAGCAGTTCAGGGCTAGCGGGATACTCCCAAGAGACCCAGTACTTC	CASSSGLAGYSQETQYF
many	TRBJ2-1	-	TRBV20-1	TGCAGTTTCTCGCGGGACCGGAATGAGCAGTTCTTC	CSFSRDRNEQFF
many	TRBJ1-2	-	TRBV14	TGTGCCAGCAGCCTCGTTCACGGTGGGGGTCTCTATGGCTACACCTTC	CASSLVHGGGLYGYTF
many	TRBJ2-5	-	TRBV5-1	TGCGCCAGCAGCTTGAAGACGCTAGCTCCCGAGACCCAGTACTTC	CASSLKTLAPETQYF
many	TRBJ2-5	TRBD2	TRBV20-1	TGCAGTGCTAATCTTCCTAGCGGGAGACCCTTTGGGGAGACCCAGTACTTC	CSANLPSGRPFGETQYF
few	TRBJ2-1	TRBD2	TRBV7-6	TGTACCAGCAGCTTAGTAGCGGGAGCCTACAATGAGCAGTTCTTC	CTSSLVAGAYNEQFF
few	TRBJ1-2	-	TRBV19	TGTGCCAGTAGGGAGCCAACTGGAACCCGGATCTATGGCTACACCTTC	CASREPTGTRIYGYTF
many	TRBJ2-3	TRBD1	TRBV20-1	TGCAGTGCTCCAGGACAGGGGCCCACAGATACGCAGTATTTT	CSAPGQGPTDTQYF
many	TRBJ2-1	TRBD2	TRBV9	TGTGCCAGCAGCGTAGTGGTAGCGGGAGACTACAATGAGCAGTTCTTC	CASSVVVAGDYNEQFF
many	TRBJ2-1	TRBD1	TRBV18	TGTGCCAGCTCACCAAGGGGACAGGGGTCCTACAATGAGCAGTTCTTC	CASSPRGQGSYNEQFF
many	TRBJ1-1	-	TRBV5-1	TGCGCCAGCAGCTTAAAAAATCAGGGTGGCACTGAAGCTTTCTTT	CASSLKNQGGTEAFF
many	TRBJ2-6	-	TRBV29-1	TGCAGCGTTTTCGAGACTGGGGCCAACGTCCTGACTTTC	CSVFETGANVLTF
many	TRBJ2-3	TRBD2	TRBV20-1	TGCAGTGCTAGAGGGGCTAGCGGGGGTCCCACAGATACGCAGTATTTT	CSARGASGGPTDTQYF
many	TRBJ2-5	TRBD1	TRBV5-1	TGCGCCAGCAGCCAACCGACAGGGGGCCAAGAGACCCAGTACTTC	CASSQPTGGQETQYF
many	TRBJ2-1	-	TRBV5-5	TGTGCCAGCAGACATTGGGACAACTATGAGCAGTTCTTC	CASRHWDNYEQFF
many	TRBJ1-2	TRBD1	TRBV20-1	TGCAGTGCTAGGACCCGGGACAGGGAATATGGCTACACCTTC	CSARTRDREYGYTF
many	TRBJ2-5	-	TRBV4-3	TGCGCCAGCAGCCAAGGTTTAGAGGGCAGTCCCGAGACCCAGTACTTC	CASSQGLEGSPETQYF
many	TRBJ2-7	TRBD2	TRBV20-1	TGCAGTGCGCGATTAGCGGGAGAACTCTCCTACGAGCAGTACTTC	CSARLAGELSYEQYF
many	TRBJ2-1	TRBD2	TRBV7-8	TGTGCCAGCAGCACACCCGGGACTAGCGGGAGGTGGGGTGAGCAGTTCTTC	CASSTPGTSGRWGEQFF
many	TRBJ2-7	-	TRBV6-5	TGTGCCAGCAGCCTTACAGGGTACGAGCAGTACTTC	CASSLTGYEQYF
many	TRBJ2-7	-	TRBV5-6	TGTGCCAGCAGCTTGCAAAGTTACGAGCAGTACTTC	CASSLQSYEQYF
few	TRBJ1-2	-	TRBV7-9	TGTGCCAGCAGCTTAGAAGGGTACGATGGCTACACCTTC	CASSLEGYDGYTF
many	TRBJ2-1	-	TRBV5-6	TGTGCCAGCAGCCCTAGGCAGGGGGGGTCCTACAATGAGCAGTTCTTC	CASSPRQGGSYNEQFF
many	TRBJ1-2	TRBD1	TRBV9	TGTGCCAGCAGCTACTCGAATGACAGGGGGCATGGCTACACCTTC	CASSYSNDRGHGYTF
many	TRBJ1-2	-	TRBV5-1	TGCGCCAGCAGCTTTGAAACGTGGCGTGGCTACACCTTC	CASSFETWRGYTF
many	TRBJ1-1	-	TRBV12-3/TRBV12-4	TGTGCCAGCAGTTTAGCGAACACTGAAGCTTTCTTT	CASSLANTEAFF
many	TRBJ1-2	-	TRBV20-1	TGCAGTGCTAGAGGACGGTTGGGGTATGGCTACACCTTC	CSARGRLGYGYTF
many	TRBJ2-7	TRBD1	TRBV20-1	TGCAGTGCTAGGCCTGGGACAGACGCCTACGAGCAGTACTTC	CSARPGTDAYEQYF
many	TRBJ2-7	-	TRBV6-5	TGTGCCAGCAGTTACGGGCGTCTGACAGGTGACGAGCAGTACTTC	CASSYGRLTGDEQYF
many	TRBJ1-2	TRBD1	TRBV20-1	TGCAGTGCATGGACAGGGCGAGGCTACACCTTC	CSAWTGRGYTF
many	TRBJ2-7	TRBD1	TRBV5-1	TGCGCCAGCAGCTGGCGGGACAGGGTTTCGTCCTACGAGCAGTACTTC	CASSWRDRVSSYEQYF
many	TRBJ2-7	-	TRBV4-1	TGCGCCAGCAGCGGCAGGGGAGCCTACGAGCAGTACTTC	CASSGRGAYEQYF
-	TRBJ2-1	-	TRBV7-6	TGTGCCAGCAGCTTAGGGAGCCCGGGTGAGCAGTTCTTC	CASSLGSPGEQFF
many	TRBJ2-3	-	TRBV20-1	TGCAGTGCTGAGGGACGGAGTACTAGCACAGATACGCAGTATTTT	CSAEGRSTSTDTQYF